The 16 T cell receptor beta chains below come from one sample, sequenced in a study of blood T cells in healthy people across ages. Primers used in a second PCR of about 7 to 11 cycles were a sample-barcoded 5' primer and a J-beta primer mix. TCRdb independently ran MiXCR on the 5' RACE reads; one entry per CDR3 protein. Of around 1,000,000 distinct CDR3 sequences listed, roughly a quarter are singletons. These data also formed part of another study, on T cells of mothers and their children.

Sequenced material: blood. The receptors come from a girl aged 2 to 10 in good health.

This clonotype occurred a few times. The chain links TRBV6-6 to TRBJ2-1, with D maybe TRBD2 (5 bases). Judging by the DNA end, TRBJ2-5 fits better; the J call may be wrong. The CDR3 loop spans 14 amino acids. Looked up from germline, CDR1 is MNHNY and CDR2 is SVGAGI (reference sequence). The CDR3 DNA reads as TGTGCCAGCAATTTGAGAGGGCTCCAAGAGACCCAGTACTTC. Translated, it gives CASNLRGLQETQYF.

This sequence joins TRBV11-2 and TRBJ2-7, with D perhaps TRBD1 or TRBD2 (7 bases each). Germline lookup yields CDR1 SGHAT and CDR2 FQNNGV. V lost 4 bases and J 5 bases, leaving 21 bases between the germline ends. The CDR3 spans 16 residues. CDR3 nucleotides: TGTGCCAGCAGCTCTACCAGGGGGGGGCTCCCCCACGAGCAGTACTTC. It encodes CASSSTRGGLPHEQYF.

This clonotype was seen more than once but under ten times. The chain has TRBV15 and TRBJ2-1, with 16 positions matching TRBD2. V dropped 0 bases and J dropped 6; count of bases not matched to a gene: 8. The CDR3 has 19 amino acids. The germline V gene has CDR1 LNHNV and CDR2 YYDKDF (reference sequence). The CDR3 loop reads CATSRDVGTSGGAFNEQFF. DNA for the CDR3: TGTGCCACCAGCAGAGATGTGGGGACTAGCGGGGGGGCATTCAATGAGCAGTTCTTC.

The chain is built from TRBV7-2 and TRBJ2-3; tentative D call: TRBD2 (6 bases). This CDR3 has 15 amino acids. V was shortened by 6 bases and J by 2 bases, with 15 bases between the two germline ends. Germline V gene lookup returns CDR1 SGHTA and CDR2 FQGNSA. Here the CDR3 DNA reads TGTGCCAGCAGTTTACCTCTAGCGATCACAGATACGCAGTATTTT. Translated: CASSLPLAITDTQYF.

The rearrangement uses TRBV2 and TRBJ2-1, with D possibly being TRBD1 (5 bases). Trimming shortened V by 8 bases and J by 1 base, and 12 bases separated the two germline ends. CDR1 is SNHLY and CDR2 is FYNNEI in the germline V gene. The CDR3 is 14 amino acids. CDR3 residues: CASLWQGSYNEQFF. CDR3 sequence (DNA): TGTGCCAGCCTCTGGCAGGGATCCTACAATGAGCAGTTCTTC.

This chain connects TRBV28 to TRBJ2-7; unclear D gene. This CDR3 contains 13 residues. Trimming took 6 bases from V and 2 from J, leaving 11 bases between them. Germline V gene sequence: CDR1 MDHEN, CDR2 SYDVKM. The CDR3 loop reads CASSPTAPYEQYF. The DNA for the CDR3 is TGTGCCAGCAGCCCCACTGCCCCCTACGAGCAGTACTTC.

Details on this clonotype: Its ends do not fully match the called genes, so a read error is possible. This chain connects TRBV7-9 to TRBJ1-4; D may be TRBD1 (6 bases). The germline CDR1 and CDR2 sequences are SEHNR and FQNEAQ (reference sequence). The CDR3 has 14 residues. The CDR3 DNA reads TGTGCCAACAGCTTATGGACAGAGGATGAAAAACTGTTTTTT. Translating it yields CANSLWTEDEKLFF.

This clonotype was seen more than once but under ten times. The V and J genes are TRBV6-5 and TRBJ2-5, with TRBD2 as a possible D gene (6 bases). The CDR3 is 16 amino acids. The germline V and J ends were trimmed by 0 bases and 5 bases, with 16 bases remaining between them. Germline V gene lookup returns CDR1 MNHEY and CDR2 SVGAGI. CDR3 in DNA: TGTGCCAGCAGTTACTCTGTGCGGGGCGCCGGGGAGACCCAGTACTTC. This codes for CASSYSVRGAGETQYF.

This clonotype appeared a few times. The chain joins TRBV10-1 to TRBJ2-3; TRBD2 agrees at 12 bases. Germline CDR1 is WNHNN and CDR2 is SYGVQD (reference sequence). The CDR3 totals 17 residues. V shed 3 bases and J 3 bases; nucleotides not matched to a gene: 7. CDR3 nucleotide sequence: TGCGCCAGCAGTGACCCGGGACTAGCGGGCCTAACAGATACGCAGTATTTT. As protein: CASSDPGLAGLTDTQYF.

Ten or more counts support this clonotype. The gene calls are TRBV23-1 and TRBJ2-6; tentative D call: TRBD1 (6 bases). TRBV23-1 is an ORF; its function is uncertain. This CDR3 spans 15 amino acids. With 3 bases removed from V and 4 bases from J, the gap between germline ends came to 10 bases. CDR3 bases: TGCGCCAGCAGTCAGACCGGGACAGGGGCCAACGTCCTGACTTTC. Its protein product is CASSQTGTGANVLTF.

The CDR3 nucleotides read TGTGCCAGCAGCCCACGCCGGGACTCACCCTACGAGCAGTACTTC. This sequence encodes CASSPRRDSPYEQYF. V is TRBV13 and J is TRBJ2-7, with D tentatively TRBD2 (6 bases). This CDR3 spans 15 amino acids. From germline, CDR1 is PRHDT and CDR2 FYEKMQ (reference sequence). V was clipped by 5 bases and J by 2 bases, with 16 bases between them.

The V gene is TRBV5-1, the J gene TRBJ2-3; unclear D gene. Germline V gene lookup returns CDR1 SGHRS and CDR2 YFSETQ. Trimming shortened V by 0 bases and J by 0 bases, and 11 bases separated the two germline ends. This CDR3 has 16 residues. This chain's CDR3 is CASSLGPVASTDTQYF. The CDR3 nucleotides are TGCGCCAGCAGCTTGGGCCCCGTCGCTAGCACAGATACGCAGTATTTT.

This clonotype was seen a handful of times. In DNA, the CDR3 is TGTGCCAGCAGCCACCTTGGAGGGGTTGGCTACACCTTC. The encoded protein is CASSHLGGVGYTF. The chain has TRBV7-9 and TRBJ1-2, with D possibly being TRBD1 (5 bases). The V end lost 5 bases, the J end lost 7 bases, and 14 bases lay between the germline ends. CDR1 and CDR2 from the germline V gene are SEHNR and FQNEAQ (reference sequence). This CDR3 spans 13 amino acids.

This clonotype showed up just a few times. At one end, the junction sequence differs from germline, possibly due to a read error. J is TRBJ2-5 and V is TRBV6-5; D not resolved. CDR1 and CDR2 (germline): MNHEY, SVGAGI. This CDR3 is built from 14 residues. CDR3 sequence (DNA): TGTGCCAGCAGTTACTCGGGCAGGCAAGGGACCCAGTACTTC. This sequence encodes CASSYSGRQGTQYF.

The chain uses TRBV12-3 or TRBV12-4 and TRBJ2-5, with a possible D match to TRBD1 (8 bases). The CDR3 sequence is 12 residues long. The CDR3: CGCRGREETQYF. The CDR3 coding sequence is TGTGGCTGCAGGGGGCGGGAGGAGACCCAGTACTTC.

This clonotype was recorded a few times. CDR3 region: CASSLKFRSQRDGLDDTQYF. The CDR3 nucleotides are TGTGCCAGCAGTTTAAAATTCCGGAGTCAACGGGACGGGCTGGACGATACGCAGTATTTT. The V gene is TRBV12-3 or TRBV12-4, the J gene TRBJ2-3; D assignment may be TRBD1 or TRBD2 (5 bases each). The CDR3 has 20 residues. Trimming took 2 bases from V and 6 from J, leaving 30 bases between them.